Listed below are T cell receptor beta chains from one sample, sequenced in a study of cytomegalovirus exposure and HLA in healthy donors. Assay used: immunoSEQ multiplex PCR; TCRdb lists only in-frame clones, some missing. The sample contains 80,000 or so clones, over 55% of which appear only once. The sample taken for sequencing was PBMCs. These receptors originate from a man aged 30 to 45 in good health and CMV-seropositive. The CDR3 runs from the conserved cysteine through the conserved F or W. Each record gives: CDR3 length, clone size, J gene, V gene, D gene, CDR3 protein, CDR3 DNA. D genes are given only for firm matches. Clone size is stated in some rows and not others, as once, few, many or a class when expanded.

15	-	TRBJ2-5	TRBV19	TRBD1	CASSARQGLEETQYF	TGTGCCAGTAGTGCCCGACAGGGTCTAGAAGAGACCCAGTACTTC
13	-	TRBJ2-3	TRBV28	TRBD1	CASTKTGADTQYF	TGTGCCAGCACCAAGACAGGGGCCGATACGCAGTATTTT
16	-	TRBJ2-3	TRBV28	TRBD2	CASSWTSGGAGDTQYF	TGTGCCAGCAGTTGGACTAGCGGGGGGGCGGGAGATACGCAGTATTTT
14	-	TRBJ1-1	TRBV11-1	-	CASSLAWAGSEAFF	TGTGCCAGCAGCTTAGCCTGGGCAGGCTCGGAAGCTTTCTTT
13	-	TRBJ2-2	TRBV6-4	-	CASRQGNTGELFF	TGTGCCAGCAGGCAGGGCAACACCGGGGAGCTGTTTTTT
16	few	TRBJ2-1	TRBV7-2	TRBD2	CASSSGTSGMLSEQFF	TGTGCCAGCAGCTCCGGGACTAGCGGGATGCTGAGTGAGCAGTTCTTC
15	few	TRBJ1-3	TRBV7-6	-	CASSLGQASGNTIYF	TGTGCCAGCAGCTTAGGACAGGCCTCGGGAAACACCATATATTTT
15	-	TRBJ2-2	TRBV29-1	-	CSALRGDTNTGELFF	TGCAGCGCCCTCAGGGGGGATACGAACACCGGGGAGCTGTTTTTT
15	-	TRBJ1-5	TRBV5-5	TRBD1	CASSSTGGSNQPQHF	TGTGCCAGCAGTTCTACAGGGGGTAGCAATCAGCCCCAGCATTTT
15	-	TRBJ1-2	TRBV6-5	-	CASSRSRRSNYGYTF	TGTGCCAGCAGTCGCTCGAGGCGTTCTAACTATGGCTACACCTTC
13	-	TRBJ1-4	TRBV28	-	CASRGGAWGKLFF	TGTGCCAGCAGGGGGGGGGCGTGGGGAAAACTGTTTTTT
13	-	TRBJ2-3	TRBV29-1	-	CSVLTGSTDTQYF	TGCAGCGTCTTGACAGGAAGCACAGATACGCAGTATTTT
14	-	TRBJ2-5	TRBV11-3	-	CASSSRTHQETQYF	TGTGCCAGCAGCTCCCGGACACACCAAGAGACCCAGTACTTC
15	-	TRBJ1-5	TRBV4-1	-	CASSLRDTDNQPQHF	TGCGCCAGCAGCCTCCGGGACACAGACAATCAGCCCCAGCATTTT
15	few	TRBJ1-6	TRBV9	TRBD1	CASSARDRANSPLHF	TGTGCCAGCAGCGCCCGGGACAGGGCGAATTCACCCCTCCACTTT
15	-	TRBJ2-1	TRBV13	TRBD2	CASSSGRASYNEQFF	TGTGCCAGCAGCAGCGGGAGGGCCTCCTACAATGAGCAGTTCTTC
13	-	TRBJ1-1	TRBV5-1	-	CASRNEGNTEAFF	TGCGCCAGCAGAAACGAGGGGAACACTGAAGCTTTCTTT
15	few	TRBJ2-3	TRBV7-2	TRBD2	CASSLLLAGVDTQYF	TGTGCCAGCAGCTTATTACTAGCGGGAGTGGATACGCAGTATTTT